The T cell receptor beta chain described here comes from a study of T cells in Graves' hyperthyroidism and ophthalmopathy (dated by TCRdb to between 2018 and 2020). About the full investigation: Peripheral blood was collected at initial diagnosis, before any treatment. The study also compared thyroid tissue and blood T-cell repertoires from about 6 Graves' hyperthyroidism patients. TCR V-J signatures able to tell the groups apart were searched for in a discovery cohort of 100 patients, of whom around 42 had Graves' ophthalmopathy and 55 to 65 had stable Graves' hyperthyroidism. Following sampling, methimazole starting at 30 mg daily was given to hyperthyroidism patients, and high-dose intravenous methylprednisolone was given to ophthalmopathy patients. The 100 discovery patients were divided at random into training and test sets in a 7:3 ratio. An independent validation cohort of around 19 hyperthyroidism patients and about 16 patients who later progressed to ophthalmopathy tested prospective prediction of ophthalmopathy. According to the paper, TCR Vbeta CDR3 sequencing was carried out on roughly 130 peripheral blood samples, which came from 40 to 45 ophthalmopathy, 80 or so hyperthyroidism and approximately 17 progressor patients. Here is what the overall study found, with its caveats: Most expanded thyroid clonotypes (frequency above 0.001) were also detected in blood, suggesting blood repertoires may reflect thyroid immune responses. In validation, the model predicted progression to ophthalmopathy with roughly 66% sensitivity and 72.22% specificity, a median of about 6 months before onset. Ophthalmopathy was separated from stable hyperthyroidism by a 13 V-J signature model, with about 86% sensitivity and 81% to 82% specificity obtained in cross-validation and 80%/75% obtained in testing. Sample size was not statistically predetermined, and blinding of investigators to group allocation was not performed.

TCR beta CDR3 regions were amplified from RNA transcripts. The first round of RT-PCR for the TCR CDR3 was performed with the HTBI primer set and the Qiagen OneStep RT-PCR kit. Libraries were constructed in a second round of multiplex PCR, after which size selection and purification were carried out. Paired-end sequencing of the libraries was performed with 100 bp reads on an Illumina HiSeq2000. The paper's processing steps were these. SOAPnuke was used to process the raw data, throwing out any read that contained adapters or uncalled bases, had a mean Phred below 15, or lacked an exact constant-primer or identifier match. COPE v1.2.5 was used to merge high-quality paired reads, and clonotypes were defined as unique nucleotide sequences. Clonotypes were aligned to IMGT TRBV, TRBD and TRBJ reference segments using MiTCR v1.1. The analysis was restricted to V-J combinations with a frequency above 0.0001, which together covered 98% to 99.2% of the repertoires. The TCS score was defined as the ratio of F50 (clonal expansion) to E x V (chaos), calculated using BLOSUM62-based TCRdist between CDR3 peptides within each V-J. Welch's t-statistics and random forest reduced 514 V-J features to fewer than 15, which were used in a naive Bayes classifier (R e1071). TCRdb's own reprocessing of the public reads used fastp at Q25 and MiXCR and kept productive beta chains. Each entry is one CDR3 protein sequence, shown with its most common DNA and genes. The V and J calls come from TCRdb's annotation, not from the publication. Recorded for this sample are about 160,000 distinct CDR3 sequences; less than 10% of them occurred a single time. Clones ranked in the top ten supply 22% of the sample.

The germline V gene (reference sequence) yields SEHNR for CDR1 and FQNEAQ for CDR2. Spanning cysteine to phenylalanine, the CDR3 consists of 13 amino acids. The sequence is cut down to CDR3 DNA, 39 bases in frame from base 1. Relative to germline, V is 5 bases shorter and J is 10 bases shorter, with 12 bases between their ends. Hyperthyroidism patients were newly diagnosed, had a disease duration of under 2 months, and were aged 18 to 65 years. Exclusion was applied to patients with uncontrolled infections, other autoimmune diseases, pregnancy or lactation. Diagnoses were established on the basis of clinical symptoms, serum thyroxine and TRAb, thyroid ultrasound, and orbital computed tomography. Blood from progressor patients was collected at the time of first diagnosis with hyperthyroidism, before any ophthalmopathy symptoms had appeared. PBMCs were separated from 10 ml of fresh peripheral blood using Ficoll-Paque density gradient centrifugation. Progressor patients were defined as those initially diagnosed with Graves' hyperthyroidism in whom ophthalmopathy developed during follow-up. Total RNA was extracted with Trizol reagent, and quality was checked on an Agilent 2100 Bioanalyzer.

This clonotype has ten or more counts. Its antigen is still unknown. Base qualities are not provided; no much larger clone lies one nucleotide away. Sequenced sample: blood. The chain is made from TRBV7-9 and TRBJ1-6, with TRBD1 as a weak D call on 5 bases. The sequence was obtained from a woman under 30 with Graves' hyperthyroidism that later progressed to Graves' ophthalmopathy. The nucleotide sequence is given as TGTGCCAGCAGCCCCGGGGAGGGGTCACCCCTCCACTTT. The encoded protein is CASSPGEGSPLHF.